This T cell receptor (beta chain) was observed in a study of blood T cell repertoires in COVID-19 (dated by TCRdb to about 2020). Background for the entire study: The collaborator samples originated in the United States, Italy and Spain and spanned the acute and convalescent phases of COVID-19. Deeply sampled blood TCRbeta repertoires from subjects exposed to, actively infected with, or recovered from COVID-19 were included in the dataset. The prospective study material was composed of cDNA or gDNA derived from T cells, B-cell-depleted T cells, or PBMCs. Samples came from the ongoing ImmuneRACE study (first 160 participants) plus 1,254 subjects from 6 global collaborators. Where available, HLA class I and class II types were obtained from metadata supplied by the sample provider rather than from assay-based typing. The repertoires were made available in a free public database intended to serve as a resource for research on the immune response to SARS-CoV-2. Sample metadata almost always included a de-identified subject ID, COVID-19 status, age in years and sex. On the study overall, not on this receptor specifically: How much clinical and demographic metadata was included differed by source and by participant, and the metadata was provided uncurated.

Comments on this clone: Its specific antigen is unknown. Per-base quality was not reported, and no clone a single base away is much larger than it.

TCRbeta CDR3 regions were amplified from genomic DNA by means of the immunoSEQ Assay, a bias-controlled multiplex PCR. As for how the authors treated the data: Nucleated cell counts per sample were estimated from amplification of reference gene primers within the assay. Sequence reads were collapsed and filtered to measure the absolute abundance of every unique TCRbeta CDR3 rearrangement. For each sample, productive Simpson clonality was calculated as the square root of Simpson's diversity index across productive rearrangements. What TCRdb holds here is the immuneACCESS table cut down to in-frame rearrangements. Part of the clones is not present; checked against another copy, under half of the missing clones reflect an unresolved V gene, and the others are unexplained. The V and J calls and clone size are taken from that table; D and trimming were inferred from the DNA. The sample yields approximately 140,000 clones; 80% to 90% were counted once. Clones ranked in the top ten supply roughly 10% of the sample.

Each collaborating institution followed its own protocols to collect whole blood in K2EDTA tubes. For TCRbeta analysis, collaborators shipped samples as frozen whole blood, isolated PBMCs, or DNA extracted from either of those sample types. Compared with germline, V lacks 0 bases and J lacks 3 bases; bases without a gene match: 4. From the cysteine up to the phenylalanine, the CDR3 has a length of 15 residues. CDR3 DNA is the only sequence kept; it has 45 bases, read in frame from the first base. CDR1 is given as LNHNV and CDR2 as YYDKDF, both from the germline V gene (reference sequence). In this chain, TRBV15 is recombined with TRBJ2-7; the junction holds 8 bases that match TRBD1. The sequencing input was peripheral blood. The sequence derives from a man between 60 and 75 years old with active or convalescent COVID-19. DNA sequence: TGTGCCACCAGCAGAGATACAGGGGGAGGCTACGAGCAGTACTTC. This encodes CATSRDTGGGYEQYF.